This T cell receptor beta chain derives from a study of cytomegalovirus exposure and HLA in healthy donors. Primers: 60 Vbeta forward and 13 Jbeta reverse. Some clones are missing from TCRdb's copy, which holds only in-frame ones; the method was immunoSEQ multiplex PCR. The sample has 200,000 or so clones, roughly 87% seen once; the top ten hold around 0.21%. V was cut by 7 bases and J by 0 bases, with 12 bases left in between. In germline, CDR1 is SQVTM, CDR2 ANQGSEA. The CDR3 loop spans 13 amino acids. Specimen: PBMCs. The V gene is TRBV29-1, the J gene TRBJ1-1, with no clear D. This receptor was taken from a girl under three years old in good health and CMV-seronegative. CDR3 nucleotide sequence: TGCAGCGGGTCTTTGAGGATGAACACTGAAGCTTTCTTT. It specifies CSGSLRMNTEAFF. Filled out from reference TRBV29-1 and TRBJ1-1, the complete variable domain reads SAVISQKPSRDICQRGTSLTIQCQVDSQVTMMFWYRQQPGQSLTLIATANQGSEATYESGFVIDKFPISRPNLTFSTLTVSNMSPEDSSIYLCSGSLRMNTEAFFGQGTRLTVV.